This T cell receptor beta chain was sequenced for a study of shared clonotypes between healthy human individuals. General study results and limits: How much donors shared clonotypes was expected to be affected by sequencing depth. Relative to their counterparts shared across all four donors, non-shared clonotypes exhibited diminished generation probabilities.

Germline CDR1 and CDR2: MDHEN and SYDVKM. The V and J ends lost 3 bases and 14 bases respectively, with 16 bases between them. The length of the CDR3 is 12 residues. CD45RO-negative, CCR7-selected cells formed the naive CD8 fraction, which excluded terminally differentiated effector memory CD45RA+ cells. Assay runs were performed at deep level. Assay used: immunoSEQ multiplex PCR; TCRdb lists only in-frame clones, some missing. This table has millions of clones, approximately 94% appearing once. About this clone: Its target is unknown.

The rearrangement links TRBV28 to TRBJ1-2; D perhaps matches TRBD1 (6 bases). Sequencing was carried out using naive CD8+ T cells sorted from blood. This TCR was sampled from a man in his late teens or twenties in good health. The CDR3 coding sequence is TGTGCCAGCAGTTTCATCGGGGGGCTAGAAACCTTC. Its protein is CASSFIGGLETF.